These 32 T cell receptor beta chains came from one sample sequenced in a study of OX40 agonist ivuxolimab in advanced cancers. Here immunoSEQ multiplex PCR was the method, and the copy in TCRdb shows in-frame clones only, minus some. The table shows some 72,000 clones, with approximately 90% occurring only once. This sample comprised CD4+ or CD8+ T cells sorted from blood, obtained in a trial of the OX40 agonist ivuxolimab. Receptors were obtained from an adult with an advanced solid tumor such as melanoma, head and neck, liver or kidney cancer.

The V gene is TRBV18, the J gene TRBJ1-1; tentative D call: TRBD1 (5 bases). Looked up from germline, CDR1 is KGHSH and CDR2 is LQKENI. V lost 3 bases and J 0 bases, leaving 11 bases between the germline ends. This CDR3 is built from 15 residues. The CDR3 is CASSPGHFMNTEAFF. The CDR3 coding sequence is TGTGCCAGCTCACCGGGGCATTTTATGAACACTGAAGCTTTCTTT.

The chain has TRBV7-2 and TRBJ1-5; D remains ambiguous. V lost 5 bases and J 4 bases, leaving 9 bases between the germline ends. Germline loops: CDR1 SGHTA, CDR2 FQGNSA. The CDR3 length is 13 residues. The CDR3 is CASSASLNQPQHF. In DNA, the CDR3 is TGTGCCAGCAGCGCATCCCTAAATCAGCCCCAGCATTTT.

This clone was seen once. The chain couples TRBV5-1 to TRBJ2-5; unclear D gene. Looked up from germline, CDR1 is SGHRS and CDR2 is YFSETQ. This CDR3 is built from 16 residues. V lost 1 base and J 5 bases, leaving 18 bases between the germline ends. CDR3: CASSLLHSGRPETQYF. The CDR3, as DNA: TGCGCCAGCAGCTTGTTACATAGTGGCAGGCCGGAGACCCAGTACTTC.

The chain joins TRBV9 to TRBJ2-1; a weak D match, TRBD2 (5 bases). V shed 0 bases and J shed 2 bases, with 12 bases lying between them. This CDR3 is 16 amino acids long. CDR1 is SGDLS, CDR2 YYNGEE, per germline. The CDR3 DNA is TGTGCCAGCAGCGTAGAGCGGTTCGGACCCTACAATGAGCAGTTCTTC. Translating gives CASSVERFGPYNEQFF.

The chain combines TRBV19 with TRBJ1-1, with D perhaps matching TRBD1 (6 bases). The CDR3 consists of 18 residues. The V end lost 10 bases, the J end lost 3 bases, and 30 bases lay between the germline ends. Germline loops: CDR1 LNHDA, CDR2 SQIVND (reference sequence). The CDR3 nucleotides read TGTGCCACCTCAGCACCGAGTGGCGGGGGGCGCGGGTACACTGAAGCTTTCTTT. Translation: CATSAPSGGGRGYTEAFF.

This rearrangement joins TRBV5-1 to TRBJ2-3; tentative D call: TRBD1 (5 bases). Germline V gene sequence: CDR1 SGHRS, CDR2 YFSETQ. Trimming took off 8 bases at V and 6 bases at J, with 22 bases between the two ends. CDR3 size: 15 residues. CDR3 DNA sequence: TGCGCCAGTAAGTTGACAGAACTAATCCGGGATACGCAGTATTTT. Translated: CASKLTELIRDTQYF.

This clone was seen a few times. The chain is built from TRBV15 and TRBJ2-5; tentatively, D is TRBD2 (6 bases). The CDR3 is made up of 15 amino acids. Trimming took off 2 bases at V and 1 base at J, with 11 bases between the two ends. CDR1 and CDR2 from the germline V gene are LNHNV and YYDKDF (reference sequence). CDR3 sequence reads: CATSRSSGVQETQYF. The CDR3 bases are TGTGCCACCAGCAGATCTTCGGGGGTCCAAGAGACCCAGTACTTC.

In DNA, the CDR3 is TGTGCCAGCAGCTCGGACAGGGTCCGGGGGAATGAGCAGTTCTTC. Its translation: CASSSDRVRGNEQFF. V is TRBV11-3 and J is TRBJ2-1, with TRBD1 matching 8 bases. Germline V gene data show CDR1 as SGHNT and CDR2 as YENEEA. This CDR3 region has 15 residues. The ends lost 4 bases at V and 7 bases at J; junction bases unmatched: 9.

The CDR3 region has the DNA TGTGCCAGCTCCTTAAGGGGCAGGCGGTTGAGCACAGATACGCAGTATTTT. Protein sequence: CASSLRGRRLSTDTQYF. The rearrangement joins TRBV28 to TRBJ2-3, with D perhaps matching TRBD1 (5 bases). Germline CDR1 and CDR2: MDHEN and SYDVKM. Trimming took 8 bases from V and 0 from J, leaving 21 bases between them. There are 17 residues in the CDR3.

The V call is TRBV11-1, the J call TRBJ2-7; a weak D match, TRBD2 (5 bases). Trimming removed 5 bases at V and 3 bases at J, with 14 bases between. The CDR3 extends over 14 amino acids. In germline, CDR1 is SGHAT, CDR2 FQDESV (reference sequence). The CDR3 DNA follows: TGTGCCAGCAGCATACGGACTGAAGGCTACGAGCAGTACTTC. Its translation is CASSIRTEGYEQYF.

The chain recombines TRBV9 with TRBJ2-1; D might be TRBD1 (5 bases). Looked up from germline, CDR1 is SGDLS and CDR2 is YYNGEE. V lost 3 bases and J lost 0, with 10 bases in between. The CDR3 sequence is 15 residues long. The CDR3 sequence: CASSAQVSSYNEQFF. The CDR3 DNA reads as TGTGCCAGCAGCGCACAGGTGAGCTCCTACAATGAGCAGTTCTTC.

This chain links TRBV10-3 with TRBJ1-2, with D possibly TRBD1 on 5 matching bases. The germline V gene encodes CDR1 ENHRY and CDR2 SYGVKD. Deletions cut 10 bases from V and 3 bases from J, with 15 bases between. This CDR3 is 13 amino acids long. As DNA, the CDR3 is TGTGCCACCAGCCGGGGGGAGGACTATGGCTACACCTTC. Translation: CATSRGEDYGYTF.

The CDR3 loop reads CASSSLGLAGYNEQFF. The CDR3 DNA sequence: TGTGCCAGCAGCTCACTGGGACTAGCGGGATACAATGAGCAGTTCTTC. The chain carries TRBV11-2 and TRBJ2-1; 13 positions agree with TRBD2. This CDR3 has 16 residues. The trim removed 4 bases at V and 4 bases at J, leaving 4 bases unmatched. Germline CDR1 is SGHAT and CDR2 is FQNNGV.

The chain recombines TRBV5-6 with TRBJ2-7; 11 positions match TRBD2. Germline V gene sequence: CDR1 SGHDT, CDR2 YYEEEE. The V and J ends lost 6 bases and 2 bases, in that order; junction bases with no gene match: 7. The CDR3 spans 15 residues. For the CDR3, the DNA is TGTGCCAGCACCCAGGGACTAGCGGCTCCCTACGAGCAGTACTTC. The encoded protein is CASTQGLAAPYEQYF.

This clone came up once. The chain carries TRBV5-1 and TRBJ1-3, with D tentatively TRBD1 (5 bases). Germline V gene data show CDR1 as SGHRS and CDR2 as YFSETQ. The CDR3 consists of 17 residues. V was trimmed by 0 bases and J by 1 base, leaving 14 bases between them. The CDR3 here is CASSLGGLLNSGNTIYF. The CDR3 region has the DNA TGCGCCAGCAGCTTGGGGGGACTGTTGAATTCTGGAAACACCATATATTTT.

This CDR3 is CASSLEGQQPQHF. Here the CDR3 DNA reads TGTGCCAGCAGCTTAGAGGGTCAGCAGCCCCAGCATTTT. The chain couples TRBV7-2 to TRBJ1-5; D is uncertain. Trimming left V 1 base short and J 7 bases short, with 8 bases between. Germline V gene lookup returns CDR1 SGHTA and CDR2 FQGNSA. This CDR3 spans 13 amino acids. Supplemented by reference TRBV7-2 and TRBJ1-5, the full variable domain reads GAGVSQSPSNKVTEKGKDVELRCDPISGHTALYWYRQSLGQGLEFLIYFQGNSAPDKSGLPSDRFSAERTGGSVSTLTIQRTQQEDSAVYLCASSLEGQQPQHFGDGTRLSIL.

A single count supports this clone. The rearrangement links TRBV5-1 to TRBJ1-4, with D tentatively TRBD1 (5 bases). With 2 bases removed from V and 7 bases from J, the gap between germline ends came to 21 bases. This CDR3 comprises 17 residues. CDR1 is SGHRS, CDR2 YFSETQ, per germline. The CDR3 nucleotides are TGCGCCAGCAGCTTTCGGAGCCAGAGTGGGGCAAGTGAAAAACTGTTTTTT. Translated, it gives CASSFRSQSGASEKLFF.

The chain has TRBV19 and TRBJ1-2, with 7 bases fitting TRBD1. CDR3 length: 15 residues. The germline V gene has CDR1 LNHDA and CDR2 SQIVND (reference sequence). V gave up 4 bases and J gave up 1 base; unmatched junction bases: 6. CDR3 in DNA: TGTGCCAGTAGTACAGGACAGGATCTTAACTATGGCTACACCTTC. Encoded protein: CASSTGQDLNYGYTF.

The chain uses TRBV6-6 and TRBJ2-1; TRBD1 matches 8 bases. Germline assignment: CDR1 MNHNY and CDR2 SVGAGI (reference sequence). The CDR3 is 13 residues long. V shed 5 bases and J 9 bases; nucleotides not matched to a gene: 6. In nucleotides, the CDR3 is TGTGCCAGCAGTGTAGGACAGGGCGTTGAGCAGTTCTTC. This encodes CASSVGQGVEQFF.

The chain employs TRBV5-4 and TRBJ2-1, with 11 bases that match TRBD1. CDR1 is SGHNT, CDR2 YYREEE, per germline (reference sequence). V lost 4 bases, J lost 3 bases, and 3 bases stayed unmatched. This CDR3 is 15 amino acids long. The CDR3 DNA reads TGTGCCAGCAGCGAAGGGACAGGGGGCTACAATGAGCAGTTCTTC. It codes for CASSEGTGGYNEQFF.

This clone was seen only once. The chain is built from TRBV7-2 and TRBJ2-1, with D perhaps matching TRBD1 (5 bases). This CDR3 spans 15 amino acids. Germline values: CDR1 SGHTA, CDR2 FQGNSA. Trimming took off 4 bases at V and 4 bases at J, with 14 bases between the two ends. The CDR3 protein is CASSSGQRTYNEQFF. The CDR3 DNA follows: TGTGCCAGCAGCTCCGGACAACGAACTTACAATGAGCAGTTCTTC.

The chain links TRBV4-1 to TRBJ2-3, with a weak D call TRBD1 (8 bases). Germline V gene data show CDR1 as MGHRA and CDR2 as YSYEKL. There are 16 residues in the CDR3. V was clipped by 2 bases and J by 5 bases, with 17 bases between them. CDR3 sequence reads: CASSQSTGEGGDTQYF. In DNA, the CDR3 is TGCGCCAGCAGCCAATCGACAGGGGAGGGGGGAGATACGCAGTATTTT.

V gene TRBV5-4 combines with J gene TRBJ2-1, with 14 bases aligning to TRBD2. CDR1 is SGHNT and CDR2 is YYREEE in the germline V gene (reference sequence). There are 15 residues in the CDR3. J gave up 8 bases and V 4 bases, and 5 bases lay outside the gene matches. The CDR3 nucleotides are TGTGCCAGCAGCCCCCGACTAGCGGGGGGGCATGAGCAGTTCTTC. As protein: CASSPRLAGGHEQFF.

The rearrangement uses TRBV7-9 and TRBJ2-7; 7 positions match TRBD1. The CDR3 is 13 residues long. The germline CDR1 and CDR2 sequences are SEHNR and FQNEAQ (reference sequence). Trimming cost V 5 bases and J 2 bases; bases outside gene matches: 3. The DNA for the CDR3 is TGTGCCAGCAGCCCTAGGGGGCCCTACGAGCAGTACTTC. Protein: CASSPRGPYEQYF.

J is TRBJ2-1 and V is TRBV11-3; D ambiguous. Deletions cut 5 bases from V and 8 bases from J, with 22 bases between. CDR3 size: 16 residues. Germline lookup yields CDR1 SGHNT and CDR2 YENEEA. In nucleotides, the CDR3 is TGTGCCAGCAGCCCCCCTCGGTCCCCGAATTTTCATGAGCAGTTCTTC. This encodes CASSPPRSPNFHEQFF. Full variable domain (outside the CDR3, taken from reference TRBV11-3 and TRBJ2-1): EAGVVQSPRYKIIEKKQPVAFWCNPISGHNTLYWYLQNLGQGPELLIRYENEEAVDDSQLPKDRFSAERLKGVDSTLKIQPAELGDSAVYLCASSPPRSPNFHEQFFGPGTRLTVL.

The chain couples TRBV19 to TRBJ2-2; 8 bases fit TRBD2. Germline lookup yields CDR1 LNHDA and CDR2 SQIVND (reference sequence). The V and J ends lost 7 bases and 6 bases, in that order; junction bases with no gene match: 19. The CDR3 contains 18 residues. For the CDR3, the DNA is TGTGCCAGTATGACCGCGGGCCTTAGCGGGATGAGGGCCGGGGAGCTGTTTTTT. It codes for CASMTAGLSGMRAGELFF.

The chain combines TRBV20-1 with TRBJ2-7; D is unresolved. The CDR3 has 11 residues. Per the germline V gene, CDR1 is DFQATT and CDR2 is SNEGSKA (reference sequence). V was shortened by 1 base and J by 6 bases, with 7 bases between the two germline ends. The chain's CDR3 is CSARAATEQYF. The CDR3 DNA sequence: TGCAGTGCTAGAGCGGCGACCGAGCAGTACTTC.

The chain employs TRBV30 and TRBJ2-7; 8 positions match TRBD1. This CDR3 is built from 15 residues. CDR1 and CDR2 from the germline V gene are GTSNPN and SVGIG (reference sequence). V trimming: 4 bases; J trimming: 4 bases; junction bases outside the gene matches: 12. Here the CDR3 DNA reads TGTGCCTGGAACCCTAGGACAGGGTTACGGTACGAGCAGTACTTC. It yields the protein CAWNPRTGLRYEQYF.

Notes on this clone: A junction boundary mismatches the germline segment, possibly from a read error. This sequence joins TRBV7-7 and TRBJ2-3; 7 bases match TRBD1. Germline CDR1 reads SSHAT; CDR2 reads FNYEAQ (reference sequence). The CDR3 loop spans 16 amino acids. CDR3 sequence: CASSLERDSLLDTQYF. CDR3 nucleotide sequence: TGTGCTAGCAGCTTAGAAAGGGACAGCCTTTTGGATACGCAGTATTTT.

This clone was recorded a few times. This sequence joins TRBV6-5 and TRBJ1-3; 8 positions match TRBD1. J lost 4 bases, V lost 6 bases, and 5 bases had no gene match. This CDR3 contains 14 residues. Per the germline V gene, CDR1 is MNHEY and CDR2 is SVGAGI. CDR3 sequence: CASSRQGNGNTIYF. Written as DNA, the CDR3 is TGTGCCAGCAGCCGACAGGGGAACGGAAACACCATATATTTT.

CDR3 nucleotides: TGCAGCGTTGAAGAGGGACAGCCGGGAGATACGCAGTATTTT. Translation: CSVEEGQPGDTQYF. J is TRBJ2-3 and V is TRBV29-1; 7 bases line up with TRBD1. Trimming took 0 bases from V and 5 from J; bases not matched to a gene: 5. In germline, CDR1 is SQVTM, CDR2 ANQGSEA. The CDR3 sequence is 14 residues long.

The rearrangement links TRBV15 to TRBJ2-1; D ambiguous. This CDR3 region has 15 residues. V was pared by 0 bases and J by 5 bases, with 11 bases between. Germline CDR1 LNHNV, CDR2 YYDKDF (reference sequence). CDR3: CATSRDYYGNNEQFF. The CDR3 DNA sequence: TGTGCCACCAGCAGAGATTATTACGGAAACAATGAGCAGTTCTTC.